This T cell receptor (beta chain) was identified during a study of CD8 T cells in Susac syndrome. With random hexamers, roughly 0.45 to 1 ug RNA was reverse transcribed. TCRdb itself ran the immunoSEQ multiplex PCR reads through MiXCR, one entry per CDR3 protein. The sample has 120,000 or so distinct CDR3 sequences, 96% seen once. Trimming removed 3 bases from V and 3 bases from J, with 9 bases in between. Germline assignment: CDR1 LGHDT and CDR2 YNNKEL (reference sequence). The length of the CDR3 is 14 residues. From blood CD8+ and CD4+ T cells, TCR beta sequences were generated. TEMRA cells were FACS-enriched, while CD8+ and CD4+ T cells were negatively isolated.

The specimen was CD4+ T cells from PBMCs. The chain links TRBV3-1 to TRBJ2-1, with D unresolved. This sequence was found in a human donor with Susac syndrome. The chain's CDR3 is CASSQGTSYNEQFF. CDR3 DNA: TGTGCCAGCAGCCAGGGAACAAGCTACAATGAGCAGTTCTTC.